One sample yielded the 24 T cell receptor beta chains listed below, sequenced in a study of cytomegalovirus exposure and HLA in healthy donors (dated by TCRdb to 2015 to 2018). Receptor amplification or capture employed the immunoSEQ multiplex PCR assay. For the multiplex PCR, a mixture combining 60 forward primers for TCR Vbeta segments and 13 reverse primers for TCR Jbeta segments was used. The table was pulled from immuneACCESS by TCRdb, which kept in-frame rearrangements only. Such tables lose some clones; where checked, under half of the loss comes from unresolved V genes, and the rest has no known cause. Across this sample there are 99,000 or so clones, with around 80% seen only once. Together, the top ten hold approximately 5.1% of the sample. Sequenced input: PBMCs. The receptors were gathered from a male donor in good health and CMV-seronegative.

This chain connects TRBV11-2 to TRBJ2-7; 8 bases agree with TRBD1. V dropped 5 bases and J dropped 3; count of bases not matched to a gene: 9. The CDR3 consists of 15 residues. Germline-derived CDR1 and CDR2 are SGHAT and FQNNGV. CDR3 sequence reads: CASSARGPGDYEQYF. The CDR3 coding sequence is TGTGCCAGCAGCGCCAGGGGGCCCGGGGACTACGAGCAGTACTTC.

This clone occurred a few times. The CDR3 loop is CASSLDTPGFSGNTIYF. In nucleotides, the CDR3 is TGTGCCAGCAGCTTGGATACCCCAGGATTCTCTGGAAACACCATATATTTT. V and J are TRBV5-4 and TRBJ1-3; D is ambiguous. Trimming removed 0 bases at V and 0 bases at J, with 13 bases between. Germline loops: CDR1 SGHNT, CDR2 YYREEE (reference sequence). The CDR3 spans 17 residues.

The chain combines TRBV19 with TRBJ2-7, with 9 bases that match TRBD1. The length of the CDR3 is 15 residues. Trimming took 5 bases from V and 1 from J; bases not matched to a gene: 6. The germline V gene encodes CDR1 LNHDA and CDR2 SQIVND (reference sequence). The CDR3 here is CASSHPGQGSYEQYF. Here the CDR3 DNA reads TGTGCCAGTAGTCACCCGGGACAGGGATCCTACGAGCAGTACTTC.

This clone has only a few counts. The chain is built from TRBV19 and TRBJ2-5; 8 bases match TRBD2. Germline V gene lookup returns CDR1 LNHDA and CDR2 SQIVND (reference sequence). The CDR3 loop spans 15 amino acids. Losses at the gene ends were 5 bases for V and 5 bases for J; bases not matched to a gene: 10. The CDR3 nucleotides are TGTGCCAGTAGTTTGCGGGAGGACTGGGATGAGACCCAGTACTTC. This translates into CASSLREDWDETQYF.

The chain carries TRBV23-1 and TRBJ2-2, with 9 nucleotides matching TRBD2. TRBV23-1 is marked as an open reading frame, function uncertain. J gave up 3 bases and V 6 bases, and 17 bases lay outside the gene matches. This CDR3 is 19 amino acids long. The CDR3 here is CASRRIYGLAGLHTGELFF. DNA for the CDR3: TGCGCCAGCAGACGAATATATGGGCTAGCGGGATTGCACACCGGGGAGCTGTTTTTT.

This chain connects TRBV9 to TRBJ1-1; D call uncertain. V was cut by 0 bases and J by 0 bases, with 9 bases left in between. The CDR3 spans 15 residues. Germline V gene lookup returns CDR1 SGDLS and CDR2 YYNGEE. In nucleotides, the CDR3 is TGTGCCAGCAGCGTAGCCTCACTTATGAACACTGAAGCTTTCTTT. It is translated as CASSVASLMNTEAFF. Based on the CDR3 plus reference TRBV9 and TRBJ1-1, the full variable domain is DSGVTQTPKHLITATGQRVTLRCSPRSGDLSVYWYQQSLDQGLQFLIQYYNGEERAKGNILERFSAQQFPDLHSELNLSSLELGDSALYFCASSVASLMNTEAFFGQGTRLTVV.

The rearrangement links TRBV2 to TRBJ2-3; 7 nucleotides align to TRBD1. The CDR3 runs to 13 residues. V lost 11 bases, J lost 2 bases, and 7 bases stayed unmatched. Germline CDR1 is SNHLY and CDR2 is FYNNEI. The CDR3 is CADRDTYTDTQYF. As DNA, the CDR3 is TGTGCCGACAGGGACACTTACACAGATACGCAGTATTTT.

This chain connects TRBV6-9 to TRBJ2-3; 11 bases fit TRBD2. CDR3 length equals 14 residues. The ends lost 9 bases at V and 3 bases at J; junction bases unmatched: 5. The germline V gene has CDR1 MNHGY and CDR2 SVAAGI. The CDR3 DNA reads as TGTGCCAGACTAGCGGGAGATAGGACAGATACGCAGTATTTT. It translates to CARLAGDRTDTQYF.

This clone was recorded once. The chain has TRBV7-8 and TRBJ2-5; 14 bases fit TRBD2. The CDR3 has 17 residues. V shed 5 bases and J 9 bases; nucleotides not matched to a gene: 14. Germline CDR1 SGHVS, CDR2 FQNEAQ. The CDR3 loop is CASSRRTSGRPTMAQYF. The CDR3 nucleotides are TGTGCCAGCAGCCGAAGGACTAGCGGGAGGCCTACAATGGCCCAGTACTTC.

There are a few counts of this clone. The CDR3 nucleotides are TGCGCCAGCAGTTGGACTAGCGGGAGGACCTCCTACAATGAGCAGTTCTTC. Its translation: CASSWTSGRTSYNEQFF. This chain uses TRBV5-1 with TRBJ2-1; 14 positions agree with TRBD2. V trimming: 5 bases; J trimming: 0 bases; junction bases outside the gene matches: 4. The CDR3 loop spans 17 amino acids. Looked up from germline, CDR1 is SGHRS and CDR2 is YFSETQ.

This rearrangement joins TRBV6-4 to TRBJ2-1, with 7 bases fitting TRBD1. Germline V gives CDR1 MRHNA, CDR2 SNTAGT. V was clipped by 4 bases and J by 12 bases; unmatched bases: 9. The CDR3 spans 13 residues. Here the CDR3 DNA reads TGTGCCAGCAGTGCGGGACAGCCCGGCGGGCAGTTCTTC. Translated: CASSAGQPGGQFF.

The CDR3 DNA reads TGTGCCAGCAGCTTAATGGGGACAGGGGGATATACCGGGGAGCTGTTTTTT. The encoded protein is CASSLMGTGGYTGELFF. The chain couples TRBV7-8 to TRBJ2-2; 11 bases are shared with TRBD1. This CDR3 is 17 amino acids long. The V gene's germline CDR1 is SGHVS and CDR2 FQNEAQ. The V gene end was trimmed by 2 bases and the J gene end by 5 bases; junction bases not matched to a gene: 7.

This clone was seen only a few times. The genes are TRBV27 and TRBJ2-1; perhaps TRBD1 as D (6 bases). The germline V gene encodes CDR1 MNHEY and CDR2 SMNVEV (reference sequence). Trimming shortened V by 10 bases and J by 5 bases, and 30 bases separated the two germline ends. CDR3 length equals 18 residues. CDR3 in DNA: TGTGCCACCAGCCCTACAGGGTTCTTCCTAATTCTTGACAATGAGCAGTTCTTC. Its translation is CATSPTGFFLILDNEQFF.

The chain has TRBV19 and TRBJ1-4; TRBD1 aligns across 8 bases. J was trimmed by 8 bases and V by 5 bases; bases with no gene match: 4. The CDR3 loop spans 13 amino acids. Germline CDR1 and CDR2: LNHDA and SQIVND (reference sequence). In DNA form, the CDR3 reads TGTGCCAGTAGTCCGGGGACAGGAGAAAAACTGTTTTTT. Encoded protein: CASSPGTGEKLFF.

This chain connects TRBV29-1 to TRBJ2-7; TRBD2 agrees at 12 bases. The germline V gene encodes CDR1 SQVTM and CDR2 ANQGSEA. V lost 7 bases and J lost 6; bases outside the gene matches: 4. The CDR3 is made up of 12 amino acids. CDR3 sequence: CSGTSGTGEQYF. CDR3 coding DNA: TGCAGCGGGACTAGCGGGACGGGCGAGCAGTACTTC.

The chain uses TRBV25-1 and TRBJ2-2; 7 bases line up with TRBD1. The CDR3 consists of 14 residues. J gave up 3 bases and V 4 bases, and 2 bases lay outside the gene matches. Germline V gene data show CDR1 as MGHDK and CDR2 as SYGVNS. In DNA form, the CDR3 reads TGTGCCAGCAGTGGAGGACAGGACACCGGGGAGCTGTTTTTT. Amino acid sequence: CASSGGQDTGELFF.

This sequence joins TRBV25-1 and TRBJ1-5, with 9 bases matching TRBD1. The CDR3 totals 14 residues. Germline values: CDR1 MGHDK, CDR2 SYGVNS. V shed 6 bases, J shed 7 bases, and the junction held 7 bases outside the gene matches. CDR3: CASRGQGTGQPQHF. The DNA for the CDR3 is TGTGCCAGCAGGGGACAGGGAACTGGACAGCCCCAGCATTTT.

The genes are TRBV18 and TRBJ1-1; unclear D gene. The germline V gene encodes CDR1 KGHSH and CDR2 LQKENI. Trimming shortened V by 3 bases and J by 0 bases, and 5 bases separated the two germline ends. This CDR3 has 13 amino acids. Here the CDR3 DNA reads TGTGCCAGCTCACCCAACATGAACACTGAAGCTTTCTTT. Translation gives CASSPNMNTEAFF.

The rearrangement uses TRBV5-1 and TRBJ2-3; 12 bases fit TRBD2. This CDR3 contains 16 residues. V lost 4 bases to trimming and J lost 2 bases; unmatched junction nucleotides: 5. From germline, CDR1 is SGHRS and CDR2 YFSETQ. In nucleotides, the CDR3 is TGCGCCAGCAGCCCCGGGACTAGCGGGTACACAGATACGCAGTATTTT. It specifies CASSPGTSGYTDTQYF. Full variable domain (missing parts from reference TRBV5-1 and TRBJ2-3): KAGVTQTPRYLIKTRGQQVTLSCSPISGHRSVSWYQQTPGQGLQFLFEYFSETQRNKGNFPGRFSGRQFSNSRSEMNVSTLELGDSALYLCASSPGTSGYTDTQYFGPGTRLTVL.

The chain is built from TRBV30 and TRBJ2-5; D possibly corresponds to TRBD1 (6 bases). The CDR3 covers 13 residues. Germline CDR1 and CDR2: GTSNPN and SVGIG (reference sequence). Trimming shortened V by 0 bases and J by 7 bases, and 12 bases separated the two germline ends. CDR3 DNA: TGTGCCTGGAGTGTAGGGGGATCGGGGACCCAGTACTTC. It encodes CAWSVGGSGTQYF.

The chain recombines TRBV6-1 with TRBJ2-7; D unresolved. The germline V gene encodes CDR1 MNHNS and CDR2 SASEGT. With 3 bases removed from V and 4 bases from J, the gap between germline ends came to 16 bases. The CDR3 consists of 15 residues. The CDR3 region has the DNA TGTGCCAGCAGTGAGGCGGCCCTCGAACTGTACGAGCAGTACTTC. Its protein is CASSEAALELYEQYF.

The J gene is TRBJ2-1, the V gene TRBV19, with D possibly being TRBD1 (5 bases). Looked up from germline, CDR1 is LNHDA and CDR2 is SQIVND (reference sequence). This CDR3 contains 15 residues. Trimming removed 5 bases at V and 0 bases at J, with 11 bases between. For the CDR3, the DNA is TGTGCCAGTAGTTCCCAAGGGGTCTCCTACAATGAGCAGTTCTTC. Translation gives CASSSQGVSYNEQFF.

The V gene is TRBV30, the J gene TRBJ2-1; 12 nucleotides match TRBD2. The germline gives CDR1 GTSNPN, CDR2 SVGIG (reference sequence). The CDR3 contains 16 residues. V lost 5 bases and J lost 8; bases outside the gene matches: 13. CDR3 DNA sequence: TGTGCCTGGCGTCGGACTAGCGGGATACGTGGGGATGAGCAGTTCTTC. Amino acid sequence: CAWRRTSGIRGDEQFF.

This sequence joins TRBV5-1 and TRBJ2-3; weak D call: TRBD2 (6 bases). The germline V gene has CDR1 SGHRS and CDR2 YFSETQ. This CDR3 comprises 15 residues. Between the trimmed V and J ends, which lost 1 base and 4 bases, there was a span of 13 bases. The CDR3 sequence: CASSLSGLGADTQYF. CDR3 sequence (DNA): TGCGCCAGCAGCTTGAGCGGGTTGGGGGCAGATACGCAGTATTTT.